This entry describes one TCR beta chain. Its antigen is undetermined. These data come from a study of beta chain features in type 1 diabetes. Overall study results and limits: Still unanswered here is whether HLA type influences TCRB rearrangement. TCRB repertoires of naive, central memory and Treg cells appeared more similar among patients than among healthy donors. Type 1 diabetes patients had TCRB CDR3s that were shorter (moderately but significantly so) in all four CD4+ subsets.

Of the isolated RNA, all was reverse transcribed, and so the sequenced material was expressed TCRB transcripts. Sequencing used immunoSEQ multiplex PCR; TCRdb keeps in-frame clones, though not all of them. This table holds more than 140,000 clones, 9.7% found once. CD4+ cells of the naive, central memory, regulatory and stem cell-like memory types were sorted via CD45RO/CCR7/CD25/CD127/CD95/CD27. This TCR came from a woman aged 40 to 49 in good health. The sequencing input was central memory CD4+ T cells from blood.

As DNA, the CDR3 is TGTGCCAGCAGACTTTCCGGGACTTACTCCTACGAGCAGTACTTC. It encodes CASRLSGTYSYEQYF. The rearrangement links TRBV27 to TRBJ2-7, with D possibly TRBD2 on 6 matching bases. CDR3 length: 15 amino acids. V was shortened by 6 bases and J by 0 bases, with 15 bases between the two germline ends. In germline, CDR1 is MNHEY, CDR2 SMNVEV (reference sequence).